The present T cell receptor (beta chain) was sequenced within a study of cytomegalovirus exposure and HLA in healthy donors (dated by TCRdb to 2016 to 2017). The study in broad terms: According to an earlier analysis of 450 to 650 of the donors, 200 million or so T cells yielded over 100 million unique TCR beta sequences and approximately 280 Gb of sequence data. Donor age, sex, ethnicity and CMV serostatus were collected together with the repertoire data. To predict cytomegalovirus infection status, the study brought together high-throughput TCR immunosequencing, statistical association of individual TCRs with disease status, and machine learning. Typing coverage differed by locus: A, B, C, DRB1 and DQB1 were typed in roughly 620-640 donors, DQA1 in about 560, DPA1 in 600 to 610, and DPB1 in just under 490. Genome-wide SNP genotypes for about 65% of the roughly 670 donors were used in a later genetic analysis, which treated that subset as a discovery cohort. An earlier analysis of around 580 of the donors used high-throughput TCR beta sequencing to judge whether each TCR beta V gene segment behaved as functional or pseudogenic. An early release covering some 640 HLA-typed donors comprised approximately 300 gigabases of sequencing data and approximately 80 million unique TCR sequences. Among roughly 400 genotyped donors of the cohort, an average of roughly 240,000 unique TCR beta nucleotide sequences were sequenced per donor, about a sixth of them non-productive. HLA typing covered class I and class II loci at four-digit resolution. The later analysis used no new phenotypic data to find candidate immune exposures, relying instead on TCR beta sequences and their occurrence across donors. The study used immunosequencing to profile the T cell repertoires of around 600 subjects and linked those repertoires to cytomegalovirus serostatus. Roughly 5 DR-DQ haplotypes were handled as single units for association and clustering, since linkage in the cohort was strong. The study aimed to test whether signatures of past pathogen exposure could be identified by cataloging public T cell receptors. To study patterns of TCR occurrence, a later analysis re-analyzed previously published TCR beta repertoires from around 670 donors and added high-resolution HLA genotyping. A separate validation cohort of approximately 130 different subjects was used in addition to the approximately 670-subject first cohort. All discovery cohort repertoires had been generated on a single sequencing platform. Of the 300 to 450 genotyped donors, 75% to 85% were placed in the genetic ancestry cluster associated with self-reported Caucasian donors. Results the study describes overall, beyond this receptor: In the study, about 150 TCR beta chains were listed as associated with cytomegalovirus. In an earlier analysis of about 600 of the donors, most TCR beta V segments appeared in productive rearrangements about 87% or about 30% of the time, broadly matching IMGT annotations. In a later analysis, most CMV-associated TCR beta chains were found to appear HLA-restricted, with HLA associations seemingly driven largely by CMV exposure. While some public TCRs were present in many individuals, most TCR sequences turned up only very rarely across donors. V-gene and J-gene trimming of TCR beta chains was associated with a missense DCLRE1C variant in a later genetic analysis, and the association was replicated in an independent cohort. According to the authors, the approach could potentially be generalized to other disease states and immunological phenotypes. When HLA alleles, especially DR and DQ, strongly co-occurred, attributing TCR associations to individual alleles was difficult. Correlated functional status among segregating V segments might be attributable to linkage disequilibrium, but an unknown experimental factor could not be ruled out. According to a later analysis, TCR association rates differed among HLA loci, with DRB1 alleles showing the most associated TCRs and HLA-C alleles showing the fewest. A later genetic analysis reported fewer N-insertions in productive TCRs among donors in an Asian-associated ancestry cluster than the roughly 700-donor mean. Presence/absence analyses assumed roughly uniform sequencing depth across donors, an assumption that may not hold. The only immune exposure information available for the cohort was CMV serostatus. The sequencing pipeline was judged likely to have produced a cluster of highly shared sequence variants as a technical artifact. In vitro tests confirmed that three of the cytomegalovirus-associated TCR beta chains recognize cytomegalovirus antigens. Compared with equally common non-associated chains, HLA-associated TCR beta chains in a later analysis were more clonally expanded and had lower generation probabilities. A further reported finding was that TCR beta sequences accurately predicted the HLA-A and HLA-B alleles for most subjects in the first cohort. A later analysis associated 15,000 to 20,000 TCR beta sequences with specific HLA alleles at a false discovery rate of 0.05. Cytomegalovirus status was reported to be diagnosed by the classifier with high specificity and sensitivity in both the original and validation cohorts. Because some donors lacked HLA typing at each locus, the association tests relied only on the typed subset. According to a later analysis, parvovirus B19, influenza, CMV and Epstein-Barr virus appeared linked to several top co-occurrence clusters. Because counts were too low, seventeen rarely observed V segments, including chromosome 9 orphons, were excluded from the earlier analysis of 587 of the donors. Only TCR beta chains were sequenced in this cohort, and the absence of alpha or paired-chain data limited detectable features.

The library was generated by the immunoSEQ multiplex PCR assay. A mixture of 60 forward primers for TCR Vbeta segments and 13 reverse primers for TCR Jbeta segments was used in the multiplex PCR. The CDR3 region of rearranged TCR beta genes was amplified from genomic DNA by a multiplex PCR assay. The amplified TCR beta libraries were sequenced on the Illumina HiSeq System as 87-base-pair reads. Regarding the original processing steps: A later analysis tallied tens of millions of unique TCR beta chains across the 700 or so repertoires, and some 10 million of those chains were shared by two or more donors. Raw reads were error-corrected and collapsed into unique sequences with a nearest-neighbor algorithm that merged closely related sequences to remove PCR and sequencing errors. CDR3 sequences were aligned to IMGT reference sequences to assign V, D and J gene segments. Each retained sequence needed at least a six-nucleotide match to both a V gene segment and a J gene segment. Rearrangements were called productive when the CDR3 lacked stop codons and stayed in frame with V and J; all others were non-productive. Following IMGT convention, CDR3 was defined as the stretch from the second conserved V-encoded cysteine to the conserved J-encoded phenylalanine. Sequences without an unambiguous match to a single V gene segment were excluded from the earlier analysis of approximately 560 of the donors. An earlier analysis of around 600 of the donors classified V segments as functional when productive rearrangements were above 56.7% and as segregating when the standard deviation between donors was above 5%. A statistical classification framework was built for diagnosing cytomegalovirus status from the catalog of TCR beta chain sequences. A later analysis assigned V and J genes by comparing TCR nucleotide sequences with IMGT/GENE-DB human TR gene sequences. The TCRdist pipeline was used in a later analysis to assign CDR3 sequences and most-parsimonious VDJ recombination scenarios. In a later analysis, each TCR beta chain was defined by its CDR3 amino acid sequence together with its V-gene family, and reads lacking a unique V-gene family were excluded. To address suspected cross-contamination and a sequencing artifact, a later analysis removed over 500 highly shared, low-generation-probability nucleotide sequences. In a later analysis, a clonal expansion index was calculated for each public chain from normalized within-repertoire ranks of inferred template counts. Generation probabilities in a later analysis came from a VDJ recombination model fitted to out-of-frame rearrangements, and those results were checked against IGoR. A later analysis scored TCR-TCR, TCR-HLA and TCR-CMV co-occurrence with hypergeometric tests, applying a repertoire-size bias correction to TCR pairs. In a later analysis, false discovery rates were estimated by permuting HLA or CMV assignments 20 times. In a later analysis, co-occurring TCRs were grouped using DBSCAN, with TCRdist sequence similarity added in when clustering inside HLA-allele-positive subsets. Repertoires with fewer than 30,000 or more than 120,000 public chains, plus five repertoires with anomalous nucleotide sharing, were excluded from co-occurrence clustering. TCRdb provides this immuneACCESS table in a form limited to in-frame rearrangements. Some clones are lacking; in checked studies, under half of them reflect an unresolved V gene, and why the rest are absent is not known. The V and J calls and clone size were taken over from that table, and D and trimming were inferred from the DNA. This sample holds about 100,000 clones; around 75% were observed only once. In total, the top ten clones hold under 5.5% of the sample.

Details on this clone: The antigen it binds to is not known. Base qualities are not recorded, but no much larger clone differs from it by a single base.

The cohort was made up of 666 healthy bone marrow donors. All cohort members were sampled while nominally healthy, although unrecorded immune exposures were likely present. The donor was CMV seropositive and belonged to the group of more than 250 seropositive cohort members. A peripheral blood sample was provided by each donor, and peripheral blood mononuclear cells were used for TCR beta sequencing. Genomic DNA extraction from the blood cell samples was performed with the Qiagen DNeasy Blood Extraction Kit. Sequenced material: PBMCs. The source of this sequence is a woman between 18 and 30 years old in good health and CMV-seropositive.

The CDR3 protein is CASSQERTDSPYEQYF. The nucleotide sequence reads TGCGCCAGCAGCCAAGAAAGGACTGACTCCCCCTACGAGCAGTACTTC. The rearranged segments are TRBV4-3 and TRBJ2-7; tentative D gene TRBD2, with 5 bases matching. A distance of 14 bases separates the germline ends of V and J, which lose 0 bases and 2 bases respectively. CDR1 LGHNA and CDR2 YSLEER were looked up in the germline V gene. Its CDR3 holds 16 amino acids, cysteine through phenylalanine. The entry retains the CDR3 DNA only, 48 bases that are in frame from base 1.